The present T cell receptor beta chain was sequenced within a study of blood T cell repertoires in COVID-19. Study-level information: Specimens from acute and convalescent COVID-19 originated in the United States, Italy and Spain. Nucleic acid was either cDNA or gDNA, and it came from T cells, B-cell-depleted T cells, or PBMCs.

CDR1 is MNHNY and CDR2 is SVGAGI in the germline V gene (reference sequence). This CDR3 has 14 amino acids. Trimming cost V 4 bases and J 3 bases, with 13 bases left between them. In the source study's methods: Estimated nucleated cell counts came from reference gene primer amplification. Assay: immunoSEQ multiplex PCR; the TCRdb copy retains only in-frame clones and omits some. D and trimming were read from the DNA, whereas the V and J calls and clone size are those reported in that table. The repertoire consists of fewer than 400,000 clones, with around 85% occurring once and the leading ten covering roughly 3.6%.

Material: peripheral blood. The clonotype comes from a woman in her late teens or twenties with acute or convalescent COVID-19. The chain is built from TRBV6-6 and TRBJ2-7; weak D call: TRBD1 (6 bases). CDR3 nucleotide sequence: TGTGCCAGCAGTTTGGGACACTCGGGCTACGAGCAGTACTTC. The encoded protein is CASSLGHSGYEQYF.